A selection of T cell receptor beta chains follows, all from one sample in a study of T cells in Graves' hyperthyroidism and ophthalmopathy. TCRdb used MiXCR to reprocess the multiplex PCR reads, holding one entry per CDR3 protein. The sample lists 500,000 to 650,000 distinct CDR3 sequences; approximately 48% were seen once. The sample comprised peripheral blood or thyroid tissue (not recorded which). The receptor source for this set is an adult woman with Graves' disease, either hyperthyroidism or ophthalmopathy (not recorded which). The CDR3 runs from the conserved cysteine through the conserved F or W. D genes are given only for firm matches. Clone size is stated in some rows and not others, as once, few, many or a class when expanded.

TRBV5-1	TRBJ1-2	many	NA	TGCGCCAGCAGTATAGGAGGGGCGGGGTATGGCTACACCTTC	CASSIGGAGYGYTF
TRBV29-1	TRBJ2-7	NA	NA	TGCAGCGTTGGAGGGGGGGAGCAGTACTTC	CSVGGGEQYF
TRBV9	TRBJ2-5	NA	NA	TGTGCCAGCAGCTTCGGCGTCGCGGAGACCCAGTACTTC	CASSFGVAETQYF
TRBV7-3	TRBJ2-7	NA	TRBD2	TGTGCCAGCAGCTTGGGTAGCGGGTCCTACAATGAGCAGTACTTC	CASSLGSGSYNEQYF
TRBV29-1	TRBJ2-6	NA	TRBD2	TGCAGCGTTGAGAAGAGGGAGGGGTCTGCGGCCAACGTCCTGACTTTC	CSVEKREGSAANVLTF
TRBV7-2	TRBJ2-2	once	NA	TGTGCCAGCAGCCGGGACGTCGCGAACACCGGGGAGCTGTCTTGG	CASSRDVANTGELSW
TRBV7-2	TRBJ1-1	NA	NA	TGTGCCAGCAGCTCCAGCGGGAGGGGCTCCATGAACACTGAAGCTTTCTTT	CASSSSGRGSMNTEAFF
TRBV20-1	TRBJ1-6	many	TRBD1	TGCAGTGCTAGGCAGGGGGCGCAGGATTCACCCCTCCACTTT	CSARQGAQDSPLHF
TRBV12-3/TRBV12-4	TRBJ2-5	many	NA	TGTGCCAGCAGTTTACAGGGAATGAAGACCCAGTACTTC	CASSLQGMKTQYF
TRBV6-4	TRBJ2-7	few	NA	TGTGCCAGCAGTGACTCGGGCGGGACCGAGCAGTACTTC	CASSDSGGTEQYF
TRBV10-3	TRBJ1-5	few	NA	TGTGCCATCTCCGACAACAATCAGCCCCAGCATTTT	CAISDNNQPQHF
TRBV25-1	TRBJ2-7	NA	NA	TGTGCCAGCAGGCCCGGGACTTCGGGCGAGCAGTACTTC	CASRPGTSGEQYF
TRBV20-1	TRBJ2-7	NA	NA	TGCAGTGCGACTCTGACGGGGACGGGCTACGAGCAGTACTTC	CSATLTGTGYEQYF
TRBV6-5	TRBJ1-3	many	NA	TGTGCCAGCAGTAAGCATAGGACGGCGAGCTCTGGAAACACCATATATTTT	CASSKHRTASSGNTIYF
TRBV19	TRBJ2-6	NA	NA	TGTGCCAGTAGTATAACAGGGAACCCTGGGGCCAACGTCCTGACTTTC	CASSITGNPGANVLTF
TRBV2	TRBJ1-2	NA	NA	TGTGCCACCAAGTTCTCGCTTGGGGAATATGGCTACACCTTC	CATKFSLGEYGYTF
TRBV7-8	TRBJ2-7	many	NA	TGTGCCAGCAGCTTAGTAGCGGATAGCTCCTACGAGCAGTACTTC	CASSLVADSSYEQYF
TRBV9	TRBJ1-1	NA	NA	TGTGCCAGCAGCGTAGGAAGTTACACTGAAGCTTTCTTT	CASSVGSYTEAFF
TRBV5-1	TRBJ1-1	NA	NA	TGCGCCAGCATGGTTGGGAACGGTAAGACTGAAGCTTTCTTT	CASMVGNGKTEAFF
TRBV7-2	TRBJ1-1	NA	NA	TGTGCCAGCACCTTGACTACTGAAGCTTTCTTT	CASTLTTEAFF
TRBV10-3	TRBJ1-1	many	NA	TGTGCCATCAGTGAGTCGAAGGGGGTCACTGAAGCTTTCTTT	CAISESKGVTEAFF
TRBV28	TRBJ2-7	once	TRBD2	TGTGCCAGCAGGGGACTAGCGGGAGGCCAAACCTACGAGCAGTACTTC	CASRGLAGGQTYEQYF
TRBV18	TRBJ2-7	few	NA	TGTGCCAGCTCACCACGGGAAGGCGAGCAGTACTTC	CASSPREGEQYF
TRBV20-1	TRBJ1-2	many	TRBD1	TGCAGTGCTAGGGGACAGGCCTATGGCTACACCTTC	CSARGQAYGYTF
TRBV10-3	TRBJ2-7	NA	TRBD2	TGTGCCATCAGTCAGCGGGGATCCTACGAGCAGTACTTC	CAISQRGSYEQYF
TRBV13	TRBJ1-4	few	TRBD1	TGTGCCAGCAGCTTAGGCCGACAGGGGAGGCCAACTAATGAAAAACTGTTTTTT	CASSLGRQGRPTNEKLFF
TRBV7-9	TRBJ1-4	NA	TRBD1	TGTGCCAGCCAGGGACAGGGGGGACTGTTTTTT	CASQGQGGLFF
TRBV29-1	TRBJ2-5	NA	NA	TGCAGCGTAGAGGGGGTAGAGACCCAGTACTTC	CSVEGVETQYF
TRBV7-3	TRBJ2-2	few	NA	TGTGCCAGCAGCTTAAGTTTGAGGGGTACCGGGGAGCTGTTTTTT	CASSLSLRGTGELFF
TRBV10-2	TRBJ1-3	few	NA	TGTGCCAGCAGCTCGGACAGCTCTGGAAACACCATATATTTT	CASSSDSSGNTIYF
TRBV19	TRBJ2-5	many	NA	TGTGCCAGTACCACACCTCGGGGGGAGACCCAGTACTTC	CASTTPRGETQYF
TRBV29-1	TRBJ2-5	many	NA	TGCAGCGTTAAGAAATACCAAGAGACCCAGTACTTC	CSVKKYQETQYF
TRBV29-1	TRBJ2-1	NA	NA	TGCAGCGTTGGACAGGCGAGCTCCTACAATGAGCAGTTCTTC	CSVGQASSYNEQFF
TRBV2	TRBJ1-4	NA	NA	TGTGCCAGCAGGTTCGGGGCAGGGATTAATGAAAAACTGTTTTTT	CASRFGAGINEKLFF